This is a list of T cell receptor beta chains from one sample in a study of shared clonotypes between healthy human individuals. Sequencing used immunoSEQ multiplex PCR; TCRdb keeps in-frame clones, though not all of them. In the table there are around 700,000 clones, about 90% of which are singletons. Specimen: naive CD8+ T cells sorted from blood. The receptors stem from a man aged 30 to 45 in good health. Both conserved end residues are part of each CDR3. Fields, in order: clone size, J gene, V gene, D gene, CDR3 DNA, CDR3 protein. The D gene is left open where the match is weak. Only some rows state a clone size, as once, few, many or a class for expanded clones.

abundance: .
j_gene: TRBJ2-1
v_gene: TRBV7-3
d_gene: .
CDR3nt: TGTGCCAGCAGCTTATGGGGGGATGAGCAGTTCTTC
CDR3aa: CASSLWGDEQFF

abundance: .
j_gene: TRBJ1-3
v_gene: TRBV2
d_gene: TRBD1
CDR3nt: TGTGCCAGCGACAGGGGCCCGGGGGGAGGAAACACCATATATTTT
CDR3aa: CASDRGPGGGNTIYF

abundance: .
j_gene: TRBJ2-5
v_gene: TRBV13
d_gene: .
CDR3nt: TGTGCCAGCAGCGAGGGGAGGCGTTCTATCCAGTACTTC
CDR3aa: CASSEGRRSIQYF

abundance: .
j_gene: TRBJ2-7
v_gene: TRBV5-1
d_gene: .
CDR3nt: TGCGCCAGCAGCTCCGGGACTGGCTCCTACGAGCAGTACTTC
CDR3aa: CASSSGTGSYEQYF

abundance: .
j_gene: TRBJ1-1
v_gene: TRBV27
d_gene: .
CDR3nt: TGTGCCAGCAGTTTAGGGGACGGACACAACACTGAAGCTTTCTTT
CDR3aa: CASSLGDGHNTEAFF

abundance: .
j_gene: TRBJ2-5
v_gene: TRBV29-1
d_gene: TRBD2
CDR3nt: TGCAGCGTTGAAGGGCGGGAGTTTCAAGAGACCCAGTACTTC
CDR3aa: CSVEGREFQETQYF

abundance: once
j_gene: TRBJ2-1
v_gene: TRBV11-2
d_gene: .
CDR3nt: TGTGCCAGCAGCTCCCCAGGCCACAATGAGCAGTTCTTC
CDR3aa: CASSSPGHNEQFF

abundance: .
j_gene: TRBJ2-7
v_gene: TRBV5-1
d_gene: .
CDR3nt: TGCGCCAGCAGGTCCGGACAGTCCTACGAGCAGTACTTC
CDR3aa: CASRSGQSYEQYF

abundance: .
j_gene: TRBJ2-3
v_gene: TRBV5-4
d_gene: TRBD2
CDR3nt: TGTGCCAGCAGACCCGATCCGGGACTAGCGGGCCATACGCAGTATTTT
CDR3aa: CASRPDPGLAGHTQYF

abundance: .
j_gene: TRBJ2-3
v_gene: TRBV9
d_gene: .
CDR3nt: TGTGCCAGCGACTCGGGACTGTCAACAGATACGCAGTATTTT
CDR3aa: CASDSGLSTDTQYF

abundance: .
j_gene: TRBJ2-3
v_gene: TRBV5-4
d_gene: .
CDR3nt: TGTGCCAGCAGCTCCCCCTGGGACGGCACAGATACGCAGTATTTT
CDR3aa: CASSSPWDGTDTQYF

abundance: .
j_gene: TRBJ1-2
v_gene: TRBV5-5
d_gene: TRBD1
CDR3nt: TGTGCCAGCAACCGGGACAGCGATTACTATGGCTACACCTTC
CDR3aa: CASNRDSDYYGYTF

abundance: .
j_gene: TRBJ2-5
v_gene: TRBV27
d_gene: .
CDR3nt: TGTGCCAGCAGTCCGACCACACATCCGGCAGGAGGGGAGACCCAGTACTTC
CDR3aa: CASSPTTHPAGGETQYF

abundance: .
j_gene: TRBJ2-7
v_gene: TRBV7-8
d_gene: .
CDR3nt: TGTGCCAGCAGCAGACGGGACTTCTTCGAGCAGTACTTC
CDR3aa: CASSRRDFFEQYF

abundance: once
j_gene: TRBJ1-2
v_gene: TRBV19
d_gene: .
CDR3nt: TGTGCCAGTAGTATCCCAGGGTATGGCTACACCTTC
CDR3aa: CASSIPGYGYTF

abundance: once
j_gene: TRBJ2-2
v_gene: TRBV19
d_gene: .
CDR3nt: TGTGCCACCAAATCTTGGACTCACTACACCGGGGAGCTGTTTTTT
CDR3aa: CATKSWTHYTGELFF

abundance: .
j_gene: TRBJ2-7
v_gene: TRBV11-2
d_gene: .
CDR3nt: TGTGCCAGCAGCTTAGGGCCTGCTTCCTACGAGCAGTACTTC
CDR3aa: CASSLGPASYEQYF

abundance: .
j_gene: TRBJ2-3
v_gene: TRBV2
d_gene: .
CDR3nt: TGTGCCAGCAGTGAATTTGTCTTAGATACGCAGTATTTT
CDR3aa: CASSEFVLDTQYF

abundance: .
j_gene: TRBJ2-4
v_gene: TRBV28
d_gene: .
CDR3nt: TGTGCCAGCAGTTTATACCAGACGGCCAAAAACATTCAGTACTTC
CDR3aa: CASSLYQTAKNIQYF

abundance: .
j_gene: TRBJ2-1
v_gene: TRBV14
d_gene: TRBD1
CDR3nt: TGTGCCAGCAGCCAAGGACAGGGGGTATTATTGAATGAGCAGTTCTTC
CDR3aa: CASSQGQGVLLNEQFF

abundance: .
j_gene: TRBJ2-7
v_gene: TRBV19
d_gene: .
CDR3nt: TGTGCCAGTAGTTGGACTATATCCTACGAGCAGTACTTC
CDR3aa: CASSWTISYEQYF

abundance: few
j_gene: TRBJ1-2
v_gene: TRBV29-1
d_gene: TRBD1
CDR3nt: TGCAGCGTTGCAGGGACAGGGGGTTCGCAACACTATGGCTACACCTTC
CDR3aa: CSVAGTGGSQHYGYTF

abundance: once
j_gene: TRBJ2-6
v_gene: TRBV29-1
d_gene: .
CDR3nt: TGCAGCGTTGTGGGCGATACTGGGGCCAACGTCCTGACTTTC
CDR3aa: CSVVGDTGANVLTF

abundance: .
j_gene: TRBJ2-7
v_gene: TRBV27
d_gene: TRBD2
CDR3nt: TGTGCCAGCAGCGGGAGGGTCGACGAGCAGTACTTC
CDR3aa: CASSGRVDEQYF

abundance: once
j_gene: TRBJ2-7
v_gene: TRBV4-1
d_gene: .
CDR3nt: TGCGCCAGCAGCCAAGTACACCCAACCTACGAGCAGTACTTC
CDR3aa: CASSQVHPTYEQYF

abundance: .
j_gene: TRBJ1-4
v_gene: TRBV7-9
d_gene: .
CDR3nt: TGTGCCAGCAGCTTCACAGGGACTAATGAAAAACTGTTTTTT
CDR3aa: CASSFTGTNEKLFF

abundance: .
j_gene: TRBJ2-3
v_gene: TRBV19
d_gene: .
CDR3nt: TGTGCCAGTAGTATAGCGAGGACGGGACGGGGCACAGATACGCAGTATTTT
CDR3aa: CASSIARTGRGTDTQYF

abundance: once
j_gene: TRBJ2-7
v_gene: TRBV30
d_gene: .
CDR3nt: TGTGCCTGTAAAAGGACCGATAGTAACTACGAGCAGTACTTC
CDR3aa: CACKRTDSNYEQYF

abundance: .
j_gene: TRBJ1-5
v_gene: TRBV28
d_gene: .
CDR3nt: TGTGCCAGCAGTCTAACCCGACCAGCAGGCGATCAGCCCCAGCATTTT
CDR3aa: CASSLTRPAGDQPQHF

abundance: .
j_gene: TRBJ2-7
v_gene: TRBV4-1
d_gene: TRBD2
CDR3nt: TGCGCCAGCAGCCAAGGGCTAGCGGCAAACTACGAGCAGTACTTC
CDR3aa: CASSQGLAANYEQYF

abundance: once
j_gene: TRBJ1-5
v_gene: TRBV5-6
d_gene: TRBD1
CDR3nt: TGTGCCAGCAGGAGGACAGGGGACAATCAGCCCCAGCATTTT
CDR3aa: CASRRTGDNQPQHF

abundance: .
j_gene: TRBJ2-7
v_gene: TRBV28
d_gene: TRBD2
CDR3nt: TGTGCCAGCCAACTAGCGAAGCTAACCTACGAGCAGTACTTC
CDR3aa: CASQLAKLTYEQYF

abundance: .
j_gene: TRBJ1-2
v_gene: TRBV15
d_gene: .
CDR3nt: TGTGCCACCAGCAGAGAGCAGGGGCGGGACTATGGCTACACCTTC
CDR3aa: CATSREQGRDYGYTF

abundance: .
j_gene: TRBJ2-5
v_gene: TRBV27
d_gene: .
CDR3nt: TGTGCCAGCAGTTCCTTCCCTGGAGAGACCCAGTACTTC
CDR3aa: CASSSFPGETQYF

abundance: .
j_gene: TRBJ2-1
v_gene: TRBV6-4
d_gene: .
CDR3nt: TGTGCCAGCAGTGAGCTGCCCGGAGAGGGGTATGAGCAGTTCTTC
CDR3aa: CASSELPGEGYEQFF

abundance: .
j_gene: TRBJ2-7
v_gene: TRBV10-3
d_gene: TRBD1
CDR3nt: TGTGCCACCGCGGGGACAGGGGAATCCTACGAGCAGTACTTC
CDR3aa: CATAGTGESYEQYF